A single T cell receptor beta chain is shown here with its context. This record comes from a study of blood T cell repertoires in COVID-19. Study overall: Acute-phase and convalescent COVID-19 samples originated in the United States, Italy and Spain. In each case, the material was cDNA or gDNA derived from T cells, B-cell-depleted T cells, or PBMCs.

Study processing details: Counts of nucleated cells, estimated from reference gene primer amplification, were obtained. Libraries were prepared by immunoSEQ multiplex PCR; TCRdb keeps only in-frame clonotypes and omits some of them. V, J and clone size are those of that table, while D and trimming were read from the DNA. The profile shows roughly 150,000 clones, roughly 85% of them singletons. The clonotype was recovered from a human donor in a cohort sampled during active COVID-19. The specimen was peripheral blood.

CDR3 nucleotide sequence: TGTGCCAGCAGTTCGATGACAGGGGGCCCATCTGTCTTAGACTACGAGCAGTACTTC. It encodes CASSSMTGGPSVLDYEQYF. This chain links TRBV28 with TRBJ2-7; TRBD1 matches 10 bases. Looked up from germline, CDR1 is MDHEN and CDR2 is SYDVKM. V shed 4 bases and J 3 bases; nucleotides not matched to a gene: 18. This CDR3 spans 19 amino acids.